This TCR beta chain was observed in a study of blood T cell repertoires in COVID-19 (dated by TCRdb to about 2020). Concerning the study at large: Samples from collaborators originated in the United States, Italy and Spain and spanned both the acute and convalescent phases of COVID-19. The prospective study material was composed of cDNA or gDNA derived from T cells, B-cell-depleted T cells, or PBMCs. Subjects who had been exposed to COVID-19, were actively infected with it, or had recovered from it provided the deeply sampled blood TCRbeta repertoires that made up the dataset. The repertoires were made available in a free public database intended to serve as a resource for research on the immune response to SARS-CoV-2. Samples were obtained from the ongoing ImmuneRACE study (first 160 participants) and from 1,254 subjects provided by 6 global collaborators. The sample metadata nearly always contained a de-identified subject ID, COVID-19 status, age in years and sex. Where available, HLA class I and class II types were obtained from metadata supplied by the sample provider rather than from assay-based typing. What the authors observed across the whole study: The quantity of clinical and demographic metadata differed by source and by participant and was supplied without curation.

The collaborating institutions used their own protocols to collect whole blood in K2EDTA tubes. For TCRbeta analysis, collaborators shipped samples as frozen whole blood, isolated PBMCs, or DNA extracted from either of those sample types. The immunoSEQ Assay, a bias-controlled multiplex PCR, was used to amplify TCRbeta CDR3 regions from genomic DNA. In the source study's methods: Nucleated cell counts per sample were estimated from amplification of reference gene primers within the assay. To quantify the absolute abundance of each unique TCRbeta CDR3 rearrangement, sequence reads were collapsed and filtered. For each sample, productive Simpson clonality was calculated by taking the square root of Simpson's diversity index across productive rearrangements. This is the immuneACCESS table as TCRdb keeps it, with only in-frame sequences that have V and J called. A part of the clones is gone; compared with another copy, unresolved V genes explain less than half, and the rest is unexplained. Clonal size and the V and J genes are those of that table, whereas D and trimming came from the DNA. The sample data list around 180,000 clones, and around 83% of these were observed just once. The top ten clones comprise about 1.6% of the sample.

From the cysteine up to the phenylalanine, the CDR3 has a length of 15 residues. Here the CDR3 DNA is all that survives: 45 bases in frame from base 1. Between the V and J ends, shortened by 0 bases and 4 bases respectively, the junction contains 12 bases. The germline V gene (reference sequence) gives CDR1 as MNHNY and CDR2 as SVGAGI. Note on this clone: No cognate antigen has been identified for it. Base qualities are not at hand, and no much larger clone is one base apart. Other DNA sequences in this specimen translate into the identical CDR3.

Sequencing was carried out using peripheral blood. The source is a human donor in a cohort sampled during active COVID-19. Recombination linked TRBV6-6 to TRBJ1-2, and possibly TRBD1, on 5 matching bases. The CDR3 in this case is CASSYSGQGVYGYTF. DNA sequence: TGTGCCAGCAGTTACTCGGGGCAGGGCGTCTATGGCTACACCTTC.